This T cell receptor beta chain stems from a study of blood T cell repertoires in COVID-19. The CDR3 loop spans 13 amino acids. The V end lost 5 bases, the J end lost 0 bases, and 5 bases lay between the germline ends. In the study's own analysis: Reference gene primer amplification gave nucleated cell count estimates. Measured with immunoSEQ multiplex PCR; TCRdb has only the in-frame clones, and not every one. The V and J calls and the clone size are those of that table, but D and trimming were determined from the DNA. The sample records 350,000 to 550,000 clones, about 85% being singletons. Cohort allocation depended upon clinical history that participants reported.

The chain has TRBV12-3 or TRBV12-4 and TRBJ1-3, with D unresolved. This TCR was recovered from a young woman with acute COVID-19. Sequenced input: PBMCs or T cells enriched from blood (not recorded which). In DNA form, the CDR3 reads TGTGCCAGCAGTATCAGCTCTGGAAACACCATATATTTT. Translated, it gives CASSISSGNTIYF.